What follows describes a single T cell receptor beta chain. The sample is drawn from a study of T cells expressing NK-cell markers. Study summary: Sequencing covered eight donors, seven HCMV-seropositive and one seronegative.

With the 5' RACE reads reprocessed, TCRdb shows one record per CDR3 protein and no DNA. This sample's table reports some 440,000 distinct CDR3 sequences. The germline CDR1 and CDR2 sequences are DFQATT and SNEGSKA (reference sequence). The CDR3 is 16 amino acids. The sample taken for sequencing was blood T cells: a sorted CD56 or NKG2C T cell subset, CD4+ or CD8+ T cells, or bulk PBMC T cells (not recorded which). This sequence was found in a woman between 50 and 59 years old in good health. This chain uses TRBV20-1 with TRBJ2-1; the TCRdb call, TRBD2, lacks DNA for checking. The CDR3 loop reads CSARGDEAGPYNEQFF.